This T cell receptor (beta chain) was identified in a study of memory CD4+ T cells and cytomegalovirus serostatus. Assay used: immunoSEQ multiplex PCR; TCRdb lists only in-frame clones, some missing. In the table there are 80,000 or so clones, about 73% of which are singletons. Between the trimmed V and J ends, which lost 6 bases and 9 bases, there was a span of 15 bases. The germline CDR1 and CDR2 sequences are MDHEN and SYDVKM. CDR3 length: 13 amino acids. Single viable CD3+CD4+CD8-CD45RO+ cells were sorted as the memory CD4+ T cells. The sequence came from an adult in good health and CMV-seropositive. The chain employs TRBV28 and TRBJ2-1; D perhaps matches TRBD2 (6 bases). The material sequenced was memory CD4+ T cells from blood. The CDR3 bases are TGTGCCAGCAGCTCGACTAGTAGGGGTGAGCAGTTCTTC. Its translation is CASSSTSRGEQFF.